These 11 T cell receptor beta chains were all obtained from the same sample, sequenced in a study of shared clonotypes between healthy human individuals. Sequenced by immunoSEQ multiplex PCR; TCRdb stores in-frame clones only, minus some. The sample shows approximately 2.1 million clones, 85% to 95% of them seen only once. Material: naive CD4+ T cells from PBMCs. Subset indicated: CD45RA+ positively selected. The source of these receptors is a man younger than 35 in good health. Some clones in this sample may be carry-over from other donors' samples.

Written as DNA, the CDR3 is TGTGCCACCAGCAGAGATTCCTTGGGGATTGGAAACACCATATATTTT. It codes for CATSRDSLGIGNTIYF. This chain joins TRBV15 and TRBJ1-3; D is undetermined. The CDR3 runs 16 residues. The V gene's germline CDR1 is LNHNV and CDR2 YYDKDF (reference sequence). V lost 0 bases to trimming and J lost 3 bases, with 12 bases between them.

The rearrangement uses TRBV5-1 and TRBJ2-5; D gene unclear. The CDR3 extends over 13 amino acids. Germline V lookup: CDR1 SGHRS, CDR2 YFSETQ. Trimming shortened V by 0 bases and J by 5 bases, and 8 bases separated the two germline ends. This CDR3 reads CASSLAVMETQYF. The CDR3 nucleotides are TGCGCCAGCAGCTTGGCCGTGATGGAGACCCAGTACTTC.

This rearrangement joins TRBV29-1 to TRBJ2-1, with D maybe TRBD2 (5 bases). The CDR3 totals 14 residues. Trimming took off 6 bases at V and 0 bases at J, with 12 bases between the two ends. Looked up from germline, CDR1 is SQVTM and CDR2 is ANQGSEA. CDR3 DNA: TGCAGCGTGGACTCGATGAGCTCCTACAATGAGCAGTTCTTC. Encoded protein: CSVDSMSSYNEQFF.

The chain joins TRBV5-6 to TRBJ2-7; 7 bases match TRBD2. The J segment lost 6 bases and the V segment lost 1 base, leaving 7 bases of the junction unmatched. The CDR3 loop spans 14 amino acids. Germline CDR1 and CDR2: SGHDT and YYEEEE. The DNA of the CDR3 is TGTGCCAGCAGCTTGTGGGGCGGGAGACCCGAGCAGTACTTC. Its translation is CASSLWGGRPEQYF.

Notes on this clone: Distinct nucleotide sequences in the sample also encode this CDR3. The V call is TRBV18, the J call TRBJ1-2; perhaps TRBD1 as D (5 bases). Germline V lookup: CDR1 KGHSH, CDR2 LQKENI. The CDR3 totals 13 residues. The germline V and J ends were trimmed by 4 bases and 3 bases, with 9 bases remaining between them. The CDR3 here is CASSQGTDYGYTF. The DNA for the CDR3 is TGTGCCAGCTCACAAGGGACTGACTATGGCTACACCTTC. The complete variable domain, with remaining parts taken from reference TRBV18 and TRBJ1-2, reads NAGVMQNPRHLVRRRGQEARLRCSPMKGHSHVYWYRQLPEEGLKFMVYLQKENIIDESGMPKERFSAEFPKEGPSILRIQQVVRGDSAAYFCASSQGTDYGYTFGSGTRLTVV.

The V gene is TRBV7-2, the J gene TRBJ2-7; 12 nucleotides agree with TRBD1. The CDR3 contains 17 residues. The germline V gene encodes CDR1 SGHTA and CDR2 FQGNSA. The ends lost 4 bases at V and 4 bases at J; junction bases unmatched: 11. CDR3 residues: CASSSMAGQGALYEQYF. The CDR3 coding sequence is TGTGCCAGCAGCTCAATGGCGGGACAGGGGGCTCTGTACGAGCAGTACTTC.

Note on this clone: This sample also contains other DNA sequences that code for the same CDR3. V gene TRBV28 combines with J gene TRBJ1-1, with 7 bases matching TRBD1. Trimming at V came to 4 bases and at J to 1 base, leaving 6 bases not matched to a gene. The CDR3 totals 15 residues. Germline lookup yields CDR1 MDHEN and CDR2 SYDVKM. The CDR3 here is CASSSPRQGNTEAFF. In DNA form, the CDR3 reads TGTGCCAGCAGTTCGCCAAGACAGGGGAACACTGAAGCTTTCTTT.

This clone appeared a few times. The chain uses TRBV6-6 and TRBJ1-1, with a weak D call TRBD1 (5 bases). The CDR3 sequence is 13 residues long. V was clipped by 7 bases and J by 1 base, with 10 bases between them. Germline assignment: CDR1 MNHNY and CDR2 SVGAGI (reference sequence). CDR3 sequence reads: CASTDGQNTEAFF. Here the CDR3 DNA reads TGTGCCAGCACCGACGGACAGAACACTGAAGCTTTCTTT.

About this clone: The same CDR3 arises from other DNA sequences in this sample as well. This chain connects TRBV5-1 to TRBJ1-3; D call uncertain. Looked up from germline, CDR1 is SGHRS and CDR2 is YFSETQ. The CDR3 covers 13 residues. Between the trimmed V and J ends, which lost 1 base and 4 bases, there was a span of 6 bases. The CDR3 here is CASSLSQGNTIYF. DNA for the CDR3: TGCGCCAGCAGCTTGTCTCAGGGAAACACCATATATTTT. The full variable domain, with the rest looked up from reference TRBV5-1 and TRBJ1-3, is KAGVTQTPRYLIKTRGQQVTLSCSPISGHRSVSWYQQTPGQGLQFLFEYFSETQRNKGNFPGRFSGRQFSNSRSEMNVSTLELGDSALYLCASSLSQGNTIYFGEGSWLTVV.

The chain joins TRBV6-4 to TRBJ2-1; D unclear. Germline CDR1 reads MRHNA; CDR2 reads SNTAGT. This CDR3 is built from 11 residues. The V end lost 2 bases, the J end lost 8 bases, and 4 bases lay between the germline ends. The CDR3 coding sequence is TGTGCCAGCAGTGACCACGATGAGCAGTTCTTC. Protein sequence: CASSDHDEQFF.

The chain uses TRBV2 and TRBJ2-1; possible D gene TRBD2, 6 bases. Looked up from germline, CDR1 is SNHLY and CDR2 is FYNNEI. The CDR3 extends over 14 amino acids. Deletions cut 6 bases from V and 6 bases from J, with 15 bases between. CDR3 DNA: TGTGCCAGCAGCAAAGAGGTGGGAGGCAATGAGCAGTTCTTC. It translates to CASSKEVGGNEQFF.